Listed below are T cell receptor beta chains from one sample, sequenced in a study of shared clonotypes between healthy human individuals. Some clones are missing from TCRdb's copy, which holds only in-frame ones; the method was immunoSEQ multiplex PCR. In the table there are hundreds of thousands of clones, approximately 96% of which are singletons. Sequenced input: naive CD8+ T cells sorted from blood. These receptors were collected from a woman in her 30s in good health. The CDR3 runs from the conserved cysteine through the conserved F or W. The D gene is left open where the match is weak. Clone size is stated in some rows and not others, as once, few, many or a class when expanded.

clone size,D gene,J gene,V gene,CDR3 DNA,CDR3 protein
few,-,TRBJ1-5,TRBV29-1,TGCAGCGTTCAGGACGGCAATCAGCCCCAGCATTTT,CSVQDGNQPQHF
-,TRBD1,TRBJ1-2,TRBV6-4,TGTGCCAGCAGTTACTCGGGACAGGGGAATGGCTACACCTTC,CASSYSGQGNGYTF
-,-,TRBJ1-5,TRBV15,TGTGCCACCAGCAGAGATCTGTCACCGGGGTATGATCAGCCCCAGCATTTT,CATSRDLSPGYDQPQHF
-,-,TRBJ2-1,TRBV7-8,TGTGCCAGCAGCCCCGCGGAGGTAACCTCCTACAATGAGCAGTTCTTC,CASSPAEVTSYNEQFF
-,-,TRBJ1-2,TRBV6-5,TGTGCCAGCAGTTCAGACAGGCTCTCTAACTATGGCTACACCTTC,CASSSDRLSNYGYTF
-,-,TRBJ2-7,TRBV9,TGTGCCAGCAGCGTCGGGAAGAACTACGAGCAGTACTTC,CASSVGKNYEQYF
-,-,TRBJ2-7,TRBV27,TGTGCCAGCAGTCCCGGGGGCAAGGTGCTTCGCGAGCAGTACTTC,CASSPGGKVLREQYF
-,TRBD2,TRBJ2-3,TRBV7-9,TGTGCCAGCAGCCCTCCAGGGACTAGCGGCACAGATACGCAGTATTTT,CASSPPGTSGTDTQYF
once,-,TRBJ2-7,TRBV28,TGTGCCAGCAGTTTGGGCGGGATCTCCTACGAGCAGTACTTC,CASSLGGISYEQYF
-,TRBD2,TRBJ2-3,TRBV27,TGTGCCAGCACCTTAGCGGGAGCTGGAGATACGCAGTATTTT,CASTLAGAGDTQYF
-,-,TRBJ2-7,TRBV4-1,TGCGCCAGCAGCCAAGATCGTGGTAGCGGTTCCTACGAGCAGTACTTC,CASSQDRGSGSYEQYF
once,TRBD2,TRBJ2-5,TRBV30,TGTGCCTGGAGTCCAGGACTAGCGGGACCATCGGCCCAGTACTTC,CAWSPGLAGPSAQYF
once,-,TRBJ1-4,TRBV4-1,TGCGCCAGCAGCCAGAGCCCATTGACTGGCGGGTCTAATGAAAAACTGTTTTTT,CASSQSPLTGGSNEKLFF
-,-,TRBJ2-1,TRBV7-9,TGTGCCAGCAGACTAGGCCAGTACAATGAGCAGTTCTTC,CASRLGQYNEQFF
-,TRBD2,TRBJ2-3,TRBV13,TGTGCCAGCAGCGTAGTTGGCGGGAGGATTGTTGATACGCAGTATTTT,CASSVVGGRIVDTQYF
-,-,TRBJ2-7,TRBV7-6,TGTGCCAGCAGCTTAGCGCGGTCCGGCGAGCAGTACTTC,CASSLARSGEQYF
once,TRBD2,TRBJ2-5,TRBV27,TGTGCCAGCAGTCTTAAGGGACTAGCGGGATTTCAACAAGAGACCCAGTACTTC,CASSLKGLAGFQQETQYF
-,-,TRBJ1-5,TRBV11-2,TGTGCCAGCAGCTTACTAGGGGAACAGCCCCAGCATTTT,CASSLLGEQPQHF
once,TRBD2,TRBJ2-3,TRBV11-2,TGTGCCAGCAGCTTGGGACTAGCCTTTGGCACAGATACGCAGTATTTT,CASSLGLAFGTDTQYF
once,-,TRBJ2-7,TRBV5-5,TGTGCCAGCAGCGCTCCCAGGCTCAGCTACGAGCAGTACTTC,CASSAPRLSYEQYF
-,-,TRBJ2-1,TRBV5-6,TGTGCCAGCAGACCTGGACCCGCCGCCCCATACAATGAGCAGTTCTTC,CASRPGPAAPYNEQFF
-,TRBD1,TRBJ1-1,TRBV2,TGTGCCAGCCGAATCAGGGGGCCCGATGAAGCTTTCTTT,CASRIRGPDEAFF
-,TRBD1,TRBJ1-1,TRBV5-8,TGTGCCAGCAACGAATTGGACAGGGCGGACACTGAAGCTTTCTTT,CASNELDRADTEAFF
-,-,TRBJ2-5,TRBV13,TGTGCCAGCAGCTTAAGAGGGCTCGGTGAGACCCAGTACTTC,CASSLRGLGETQYF
-,-,TRBJ2-2,TRBV5-1,TGCGCCAGCAGCTCGGACACCTACACCGGGGAGCTGTTTTTT,CASSSDTYTGELFF
-,-,TRBJ2-6,TRBV27,TGTGCCAGCAGTTTATGGGCAACTCTCTCTGGGGCCAACGTCCTGACTTTC,CASSLWATLSGANVLTF
-,-,TRBJ2-5,TRBV28,TGTGCCAGCAGTGAGGACGCCCGAACACAAGAGACCCAGTACTTC,CASSEDARTQETQYF
-,-,TRBJ1-1,TRBV5-1,TGCGCCAGCAGCTGGGACCGTCCAGACACTGAAGCTTTCTTT,CASSWDRPDTEAFF
-,-,TRBJ2-7,TRBV7-8,TGTGCCAGCAGCAGGGGGGGTAGCGGCGAGCAGTACTTC,CASSRGGSGEQYF
-,-,TRBJ2-7,TRBV20-1,TGCAGTGCTAGCCTAGTAGGCGAGCAGTACTTC,CSASLVGEQYF
once,-,TRBJ2-7,TRBV13,TGTGCCAGCAGCTTGGGGTTGGGGTACGTCGAGCAGTACTTC,CASSLGLGYVEQYF
-,TRBD1,TRBJ2-1,TRBV29-1,TGCAGCGGGATTTCACAGGGGGGAGGCAATGAGCAGTTCTTC,CSGISQGGGNEQFF
-,-,TRBJ2-7,TRBV7-7,TGTGCCAGCAGCTTAGGGGACACGGGCTACGAGCAGTACTTC,CASSLGDTGYEQYF
-,TRBD2,TRBJ2-1,TRBV27,TGTGCCAGCAGTTTCTATTTCCTAGCGGGAGACAATGAGCAGTTCTTC,CASSFYFLAGDNEQFF
-,TRBD2,TRBJ2-1,TRBV28,TGTGCCAGCAGTTTATGGACTAGCGGGAGGTTAGACGATGAGCAGTTCTTC,CASSLWTSGRLDDEQFF
-,TRBD1,TRBJ1-1,TRBV27,TGTGCCAGCAGCAATGGACAGGGGACATTTAATGCCGAAGCTTTCTTT,CASSNGQGTFNAEAFF
-,TRBD1,TRBJ2-7,TRBV13,TGTGCCAGCAGCCGCCAGGGGGCCCACTACGAGCAGTACTTC,CASSRQGAHYEQYF
-,TRBD1,TRBJ1-5,TRBV15,TGTGCCACCAGTCTTGGGACAGGGAACCAGCCCCAGCATTTT,CATSLGTGNQPQHF
-,-,TRBJ2-7,TRBV28,TGTGCCAGCAGCGATTATGACAGGTATCTGAACGAGCAGTACTTC,CASSDYDRYLNEQYF
-,-,TRBJ1-2,TRBV13,TGTGCCAGCAGCTTAAGTAGCAGGGTGGGTAACTATGGCTACACCTTC,CASSLSSRVGNYGYTF
-,TRBD2,TRBJ2-7,TRBV11-2,TGTGCCAGCAGCTGGACTAGCAGTCACTACGAGCAGTACTTC,CASSWTSSHYEQYF
-,TRBD2,TRBJ2-7,TRBV18,TGTGCCGGACTAGCGGGAGTCTACGAGCAGTACTTC,CAGLAGVYEQYF
-,TRBD2,TRBJ2-1,TRBV11-3,TGTGCCAGCAGCTTCGGCGGGAGGGAGGGTGAGCAGTTCTTC,CASSFGGREGEQFF
-,-,TRBJ2-1,TRBV7-6,TGTGCCAGCAGCTTGACTAGCTCCTACAATGAGCAGTTCTTC,CASSLTSSYNEQFF
-,TRBD2,TRBJ2-7,TRBV27,TGTGCCAGCAGCCGCATACTAGCGGAGGGCTCCTACGAGCAGTACTTC,CASSRILAEGSYEQYF
-,-,TRBJ2-3,TRBV19,TGTGCCAGTAGTATCCGGGACTCCTGGCGGGCGCAGTATTTT,CASSIRDSWRAQYF
-,TRBD1,TRBJ2-7,TRBV7-9,TGTGCCAGCAGATCCCCGGGACAGAGCTCCTACGAGCAGTACTTC,CASRSPGQSSYEQYF
-,-,TRBJ1-1,TRBV5-4,TGTGCCAGCAGCTTGGCCGGGGGTCGGACTGAAGCTTTCTTT,CASSLAGGRTEAFF
-,-,TRBJ2-7,TRBV11-2,TGTGCCAGCAGCTTTAGCCCCCCTAGCAGCTCCTACGAGCAGTACTTC,CASSFSPPSSSYEQYF
-,TRBD1,TRBJ1-1,TRBV2,TGTGCCAGTGGACAGGGTGTAGTAGCTTTCTTT,CASGQGVVAFF
once,-,TRBJ1-1,TRBV6-1,TGTGCCAGCCAGGACGGGGGAAAGACTGAAGCTTTCTTT,CASQDGGKTEAFF
-,TRBD2,TRBJ2-1,TRBV7-9,TGTGCCAGCAGCGCCCGGGAGGGGGGAGCCTCCTACAATGAGCAGTTCTTC,CASSAREGGASYNEQFF
-,TRBD1,TRBJ1-4,TRBV19,TGTGCCAGTAGTCCAGACAGGGAGGGTGATAATGAAAAACTGTTTTTT,CASSPDREGDNEKLFF
-,TRBD2,TRBJ2-7,TRBV19,TGTGCCAGTAGTATCACGGCTAGCGGGGACTACGAGCAGTACTTC,CASSITASGDYEQYF
-,-,TRBJ2-2,TRBV27,TGTGCCAGCAGTTTACGCTTAGGGAACACCGGGGAGCTGTTTTTT,CASSLRLGNTGELFF